This TCR beta chain was sequenced during a study of cytomegalovirus exposure and HLA in healthy donors (dated by TCRdb to 2015 to 2018). Notes on the research overall: In an earlier analysis of around 540 of the donors, 250 to 350 Gb of sequence data and approximately 120 million unique TCR beta sequences from 150 million to 200 million T cells were reported. On average, 235,054 unique TCR beta nucleotide sequences were sequenced per donor among a few hundred genotyped donors of the cohort, with 15% to 20% of those sequences being non-productive. Four to six DR-DQ haplotypes were handled as single units for association and clustering, since linkage in the cohort was strong. The study aimed to test whether cataloging public T cell receptors could reveal signatures of past pathogen exposure. Every repertoire in the discovery cohort had been generated on one and the same sequencing platform. A separate validation cohort of roughly 130 different subjects was used in addition to the approximately 610-subject first cohort. To predict cytomegalovirus infection status, the study combined high-throughput TCR immunosequencing, statistical association of individual TCRs with disease status, and machine learning. In a later genetic analysis, genome-wide SNP genotypes for 398 of the 666 donors were used, and that subset was treated as a discovery cohort. The number of donors typed differed by locus, with about 629-630 for A, B, C, DRB1 and DQB1, 522 for DQA1, over 600 for DPA1, and around 460 for DPB1. The study profiled the T cell repertoires of about 720 subjects by immunosequencing and related them to cytomegalovirus serostatus. The genetic ancestry cluster associated with self-reported Caucasian donors included approximately 85% of the roughly 360 genotyped donors. In an earlier analysis of 550 to 700 of the donors, high-throughput TCR beta sequencing was used to judge whether each TCR beta V gene segment behaved as functional or pseudogenic. In a later analysis, previously published TCR beta repertoires from 666 donors were re-analyzed and high-resolution HLA genotyping was added so that TCR occurrence patterns could be studied. Alongside the repertoire data, information on donor age, sex, ethnicity and CMV serostatus was compiled. Class I and class II HLA loci were covered by the typing at four-digit resolution. Rather than using new phenotypic data, the later analysis identified candidate immune exposures from TCR beta sequences and from how often those sequences occurred across donors. An early release that covered about 600 HLA-typed donors contained around 330 gigabases of sequencing data and tens of millions of unique TCR sequences.

Concerning this clone itself: Its antigen is still unknown. It has no much larger one-base neighbor in the sample; base qualities were not kept.

Here is what the overall study found, with its caveats: In a later analysis, several top co-occurrence clusters were reported to appear linked to parvovirus B19, influenza, CMV and Epstein-Barr virus. In both the original and validation cohorts, the classifier was reported to diagnose cytomegalovirus status with high specificity and sensitivity. Some IMGT-functional V segments, including TRBV6-2 and TRBV6-3, could not be distinguished by the 87-base-pair reads and were therefore excluded. The sequencing pipeline was judged likely to have produced a cluster of highly shared sequence variants as a technical artifact. Because counts were too low, seventeen rarely observed V segments, including chromosome 9 orphons, were excluded from the earlier analysis of a few hundred of the donors. A total of about 180 TCR beta chains were listed by the study as associated with cytomegalovirus. Most CMV-associated TCR beta chains appeared to be HLA-restricted in a later analysis, and the HLA associations seemed to be driven largely by CMV exposure. While some public TCRs were present in many individuals, most TCR sequences turned up only very rarely across donors. When HLA alleles, especially DR and DQ, strongly co-occurred, TCR associations were difficult to assign to individual alleles. A few of the identified cytomegalovirus-associated TCR beta chains were confirmed in vitro to be specific for cytomegalovirus antigens. A later analysis associated about 17,000 TCR beta sequences with specific HLA alleles at a false discovery rate of 0.05. It was suggested by the authors that the approach could potentially be generalized to other disease states and immunological phenotypes. A later genetic analysis associated a missense DCLRE1C variant with V-gene and J-gene trimming of TCR beta chains, and an independent cohort replicated the association. In a later analysis, HLA-associated TCR beta chains showed more clonal expansion and lower generation probabilities than non-associated chains that were equally common. In a later analysis, the rate of TCR association differed among HLA loci, with DRB1 alleles having the most associated TCRs and HLA-C alleles having the fewest. Immune exposure information for the cohort was limited to CMV serostatus. In this cohort, only TCR beta chains were sequenced, and detectable features were limited by the absence of alpha or paired-chain data. A further reported finding was that TCR beta sequences accurately predicted the HLA-A and HLA-B alleles for most subjects in the first cohort. Broadly in line with IMGT annotations, most TCR beta V segments showed up in productive rearrangements about 87% or about 30% of the time in an earlier analysis of approximately 640 of the donors. Compared with the 666-donor mean, donors in an Asian-associated ancestry cluster had fewer N-insertions in productive TCRs, according to a later genetic analysis. Linkage disequilibrium might explain the correlated functional status among segregating V segments, but an unknown experimental factor could not be excluded. Because some donors lacked HLA typing at each locus, the association tests relied only on the typed subset. Roughly uniform sequencing depth across donors was assumed in presence/absence analyses, although this assumption may not hold.

The cohort consisted of 666 healthy bone marrow donors. Cohort members were all nominally healthy when sampled, although unrecorded immune exposures were likely present. The donor was CMV seropositive and was included in the group of 289 seropositive cohort members. A peripheral blood sample was provided by each donor, and peripheral blood mononuclear cells were used for TCR beta sequencing. Genomic DNA extraction from the blood cell samples was performed with the Qiagen DNeasy Blood Extraction Kit. From V the trimming removes 5 bases and from J it removes 1 base, while the gene matches leave 4 bases of the junction unaccounted for. The CDR3 goes from the cysteine to the phenylalanine over 15 residues. The CDR3 DNA has 45 bases and is translated from base 1. CDR1 is given as SGHTA and CDR2 as FQGNSA, both from the germline V gene. The library was generated by the immunoSEQ multiplex PCR assay. A mixture of 60 forward primers for TCR Vbeta segments and 13 reverse primers for TCR Jbeta segments was used in the multiplex PCR. Amplification of the CDR3 region of rearranged TCR beta genes was performed with a multiplex PCR assay on genomic DNA. The Illumina HiSeq System was used to sequence the amplified TCR beta libraries as 87-base-pair reads. In the paper's pipeline: In a later analysis, tens of millions of unique TCR beta chains were counted across the 690 or so repertoires, and some 10 million of these chains were shared by at least two donors. To remove PCR and sequencing errors, raw reads were error-corrected and collapsed into unique sequences using a nearest-neighbor algorithm that merged closely related sequences. To assign V, D and J gene segments, CDR3 sequences were aligned to IMGT reference sequences. For a sequence to be retained, a match of at least six nucleotides was required to both a V gene segment and a J gene segment. A rearrangement was called productive if the CDR3 had no stop codons and remained in frame with V and J, and every other rearrangement was called non-productive. Following IMGT convention, CDR3 was defined as the stretch from the second conserved V-encoded cysteine to the conserved J-encoded phenylalanine. In an earlier analysis of around 640 of the donors, sequences lacking an unambiguous match to a single V gene segment were excluded. In an earlier analysis of 450 to 750 of the donors, a V segment was called functional when productive rearrangements were above 56.7%, and segregating when the standard deviation between donors exceeded 5%. A statistical classification framework was built to diagnose cytomegalovirus status from the catalog of TCR beta chain sequences. V and J gene assignment, in a later analysis, came from comparing TCR nucleotide sequences with IMGT/GENE-DB human TR gene sequences. Using the TCRdist pipeline, a later analysis assigned CDR3 sequences along with most-parsimonious VDJ recombination scenarios. In a later analysis, each TCR beta chain was defined by its CDR3 amino acid sequence together with its V-gene family, and reads without a unique V-gene family were excluded. In a later analysis, a few hundred highly shared, low-generation-probability nucleotide sequences were removed to address suspected cross-contamination and a sequencing artifact. For each public chain, a later analysis derived a clonal expansion index from normalized ranks of inferred template counts within each repertoire. In a later analysis, generation probabilities were computed using a VDJ recombination model fitted to out-of-frame rearrangements, and the results were checked against IGoR. In a later analysis, TCR-TCR, TCR-HLA and TCR-CMV co-occurrence was scored with hypergeometric tests, and a repertoire-size bias correction was applied to TCR pairs. In a later analysis, false discovery rates were estimated by permuting HLA or CMV assignments 20 times. In a later analysis, co-occurring TCRs were grouped with DBSCAN, and TCRdist sequence similarity was added when clustering was performed within HLA-allele-positive subsets. Repertoires with fewer than 30,000 or more than 120,000 public chains, plus five repertoires with anomalous nucleotide sharing, were excluded from co-occurrence clustering. TCRdb stores this immuneACCESS table with in-frame sequences only. Part of the clones is absent; in the studies checked, under half of the shortfall reflects unresolved V genes, and no reason is known for the rest. That table is the source of V, J and clone size, and D and trimming were worked out from the DNA. Present in this sample are approximately 150,000 clones, 80% of which were seen just once. The biggest ten clones account for about 9.7% of the sample.

The source of this sequence is a man aged 18 to 29 in good health and CMV-seropositive. The material sequenced was PBMCs. In this chain, TRBV7-2 is recombined with TRBJ2-3, and 9 junctional nucleotides match TRBD2. The CDR3 protein is CASSPRLAGTDTQYF. Read as DNA, the sequence is TGTGCCAGCAGCCCCAGACTAGCGGGCACAGATACGCAGTATTTT.